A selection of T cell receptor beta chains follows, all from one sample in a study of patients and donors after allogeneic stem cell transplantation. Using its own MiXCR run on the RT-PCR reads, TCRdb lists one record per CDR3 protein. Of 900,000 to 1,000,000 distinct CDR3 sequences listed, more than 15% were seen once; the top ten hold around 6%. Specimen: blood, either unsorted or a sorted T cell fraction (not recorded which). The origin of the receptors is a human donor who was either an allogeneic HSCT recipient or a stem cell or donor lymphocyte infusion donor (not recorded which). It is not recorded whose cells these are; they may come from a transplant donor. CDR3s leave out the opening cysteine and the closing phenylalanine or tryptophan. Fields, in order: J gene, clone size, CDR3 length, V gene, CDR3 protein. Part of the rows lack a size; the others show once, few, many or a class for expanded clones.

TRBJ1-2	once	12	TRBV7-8	ASSLEAAGDGYT
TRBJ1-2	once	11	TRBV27	ASSPQGGAGYT
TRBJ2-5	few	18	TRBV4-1	ASSQENDQGHTLIQETQY
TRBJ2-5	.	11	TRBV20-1	SASGGKPETQY
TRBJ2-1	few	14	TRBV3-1	ASSQVWGEGGNEQF
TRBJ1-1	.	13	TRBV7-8	ASSLESGLNTEAF
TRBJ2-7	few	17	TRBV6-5	ASSYTADLEGISSYEQY
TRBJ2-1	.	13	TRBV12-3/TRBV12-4	ASTVAKATYNEQF
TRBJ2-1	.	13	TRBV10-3	AITNQVSSYNEQF
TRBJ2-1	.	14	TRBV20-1	SAPFPGRALSDEQF
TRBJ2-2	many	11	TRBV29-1	SVDPRGTGELF
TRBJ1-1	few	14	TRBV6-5	ASNYIRGPLNTEAF
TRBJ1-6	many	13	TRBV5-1	ASSVDRYNNSPLH
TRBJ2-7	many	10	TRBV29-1	SVEGNRGEQY
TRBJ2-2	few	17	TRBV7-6	ASSLALSSGRRVTGELF
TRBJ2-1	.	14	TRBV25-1	ASSGPSGASYNEQF
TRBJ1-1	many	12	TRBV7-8	ASSFEGGSTEAF
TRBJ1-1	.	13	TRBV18	ASSPRVERGTEAF
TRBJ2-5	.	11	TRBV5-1	ASRLDAQETQY
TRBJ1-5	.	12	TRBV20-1	SAKEDNSYQPQH
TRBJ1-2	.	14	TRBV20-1	SALITDRGRDYGYT
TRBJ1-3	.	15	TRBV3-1	ASSPTVDRGAENTIY
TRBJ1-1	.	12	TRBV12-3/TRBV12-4	ASSLARGFTEAF
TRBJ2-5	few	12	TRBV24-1	ATSDPEKTGTQY
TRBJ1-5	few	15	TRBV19	ASTPFGLKKSNQPQH
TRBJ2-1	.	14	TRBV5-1	ASSPTWTELYNEQF
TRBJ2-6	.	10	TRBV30	AWDSGANVLT
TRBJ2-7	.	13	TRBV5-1	ASSLGTGYQYEQY
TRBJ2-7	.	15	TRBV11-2	ASSVGGGRGRGYEQY
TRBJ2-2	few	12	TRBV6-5	ASSYSSWSGELF
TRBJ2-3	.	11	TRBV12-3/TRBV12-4	ASTRGSTDTQY
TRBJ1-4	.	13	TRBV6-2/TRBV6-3	ASSPTGGLGGELF
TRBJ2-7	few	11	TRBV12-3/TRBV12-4	ASSIRDNSEQY
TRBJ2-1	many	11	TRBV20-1	SVRTVLYNEQF
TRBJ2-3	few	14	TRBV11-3	ASSRPQGSQADTQY
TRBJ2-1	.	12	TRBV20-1	SARAQRPYNEQF
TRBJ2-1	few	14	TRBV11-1	ASSPNSGTGGHEQF
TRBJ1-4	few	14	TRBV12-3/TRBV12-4	ASSLTDRSTNEKLF
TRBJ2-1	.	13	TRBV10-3	AISEGGGAANEQF
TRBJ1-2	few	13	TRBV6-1	ASSLDRQELYGYT
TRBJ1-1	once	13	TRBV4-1	ASSPSEGVNTEAF
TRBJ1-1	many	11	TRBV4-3	ASSQDRYTEAF
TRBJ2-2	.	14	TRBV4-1	ASSQGGGRGPGELF
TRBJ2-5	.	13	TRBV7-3	ASSRTSGEGETQY
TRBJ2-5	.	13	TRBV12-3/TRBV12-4	ASSLGRGRQETQY
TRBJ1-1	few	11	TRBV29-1	SVEARADTEAF
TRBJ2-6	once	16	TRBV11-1	ASSPRTSGRAGANVLT
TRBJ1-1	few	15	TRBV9	ASSDSSFDRADTEAF